The 20 T cell receptor beta chains in this list originate from one sample, sequenced in a study of blood T cell repertoires in COVID-19. Sequencing was performed with immunoSEQ multiplex PCR; in TCRdb, only in-frame clones are kept and a portion is missing. Counted here are tens of thousands of clones, approximately 78% occurring once; the ten biggest clones make up 13%. The sequenced sample was peripheral blood. The receptor source for this set is a human donor in a cohort sampled during active COVID-19.

The V call is TRBV5-1, the J call TRBJ2-1; 8 nucleotides match TRBD1. CDR3 size: 14 residues. CDR1 is SGHRS and CDR2 is YFSETQ in the germline V gene. J lost 5 bases, V lost 1 base, and 2 bases had no gene match. CDR3 sequence (DNA): TGCGCCAGCAGCTTGTTACAGGGGGACAATGAGCAGTTCTTC. Translation: CASSLLQGDNEQFF.

The chain employs TRBV7-9 and TRBJ1-2; D possibly corresponds to TRBD1 (6 bases). Germline-derived CDR1 and CDR2 are SEHNR and FQNEAQ (reference sequence). Trimming left V 7 bases short and J 8 bases short, with 17 bases between. The CDR3 consists of 13 residues. This CDR3 reads CASNPTGPWGYTF. For the CDR3, the DNA is TGTGCCAGCAACCCTACAGGGCCTTGGGGCTACACCTTC.

The chain recombines TRBV6-5 with TRBJ1-1; D possibly corresponds to TRBD1 (5 bases). Trimming removed 2 bases at V and 1 base at J, with 14 bases between. The CDR3 contains 16 residues. Germline assignment: CDR1 MNHEY and CDR2 SVGAGI. CDR3 nucleotides: TGTGCCAGCAGTTACGAACTTGGGGCAGCGAACACTGAAGCTTTCTTT. Protein sequence: CASSYELGAANTEAFF.

The rearrangement joins TRBV5-1 to TRBJ2-2, with no clear D. The CDR3 contains 14 residues. The V end was cut by 1 base, the J end by 5 bases, with 9 bases between. CDR1 and CDR2 (germline): SGHRS, YFSETQ. CDR3 nucleotide sequence: TGCGCCAGCAGCTTGTCCGGGTCGACCGGGGAGCTGTTTTTT. Amino acid sequence: CASSLSGSTGELFF.

The rearrangement uses TRBV20-1 and TRBJ1-1; D possibly corresponds to TRBD1 (6 bases). The CDR3 has 12 amino acids. CDR1 and CDR2 (germline): DFQATT, SNEGSKA (reference sequence). V lost 3 bases, J lost 10 bases, and 15 bases lay in between. For the CDR3, the DNA is TGCAGTGCTAGTAGGGCAGGGGAGTCAGCTTTCTTT. Its protein product is CSASRAGESAFF.

The rearrangement joins TRBV29-1 to TRBJ1-4; 10 bases are a match to TRBD1. V lost 7 bases and J lost 8; bases outside the gene matches: 7. Germline CDR1 SQVTM, CDR2 ANQGSEA. The CDR3 has 13 amino acids. This chain's CDR3 is CSARQGAEEKLFF. CDR3 coding DNA: TGCAGCGCAAGACAGGGGGCGGAGGAAAAACTGTTTTTT.

This chain connects TRBV29-1 to TRBJ1-1, with TRBD1 matching 8 bases. CDR1 is SQVTM and CDR2 is ANQGSEA in the germline V gene. The CDR3 is 13 amino acids. The trim removed 3 bases at V and 2 bases at J, leaving 2 bases unmatched. The CDR3 region has the DNA TGCAGCGTTGATACAGGGGGAAACACTGAAGCTTTCTTT. Protein sequence: CSVDTGGNTEAFF.

This chain connects TRBV7-2 to TRBJ2-5; 9 bases map to TRBD1. CDR1 is SGHTA and CDR2 is FQGNSA in the germline V gene. CDR3 length: 14 residues. V shed 3 bases and J 4 bases; nucleotides not matched to a gene: 3. DNA of the CDR3: TGTGCCAGCAGCTTTACAGGGGGCTTAGAGACCCAGTACTTC. It translates to CASSFTGGLETQYF.

J is TRBJ2-1 and V is TRBV28; 8 nucleotides match TRBD2. Unmatched junction bases numbered 7, after V lost 7 bases and J lost 2 bases. Germline V CDR1 and CDR2: MDHEN, SYDVKM. This CDR3 has 15 residues. The CDR3: CASTERGGPYNEQFF. DNA of the CDR3: TGTGCCAGCACTGAACGGGGGGGACCCTACAATGAGCAGTTCTTC.

This clone was observed once. The chain links TRBV29-1 to TRBJ1-1; 8 bases are shared with TRBD1. This CDR3 has 14 residues. After removal of 7 bases from V and 0 bases from J, the junction contained 7 bases not matched to a gene. Germline loops: CDR1 SQVTM, CDR2 ANQGSEA. In DNA form, the CDR3 reads TGCAGCGGATGCGCAGGGGGCATGAACACTGAAGCTTTCTTT. It translates to CSGCAGGMNTEAFF.

This chain uses TRBV28 with TRBJ2-1; 8 bases match TRBD1. V shed 2 bases, J shed 2 bases, and the junction held 2 bases outside the gene matches. The germline V gene encodes CDR1 MDHEN and CDR2 SYDVKM. The CDR3 extends over 15 amino acids. The CDR3 coding sequence is TGTGCCAGCAGTTTAGACAGGGGAGCCTACAATGAGCAGTTCTTC. The encoded protein is CASSLDRGAYNEQFF.

This chain links TRBV18 with TRBJ1-6, with D unclear. The CDR3 runs 14 residues. The germline CDR1 and CDR2 sequences are KGHSH and LQKENI. Trimming removed 2 bases at V and 7 bases at J, with 9 bases between. The CDR3 sequence: CASSPVGRNSPLHF. The DNA of the CDR3 is TGTGCCAGCTCACCAGTAGGGAGAAATTCACCCCTCCACTTT.

CDR3 coding DNA: TGCGCCAGCAGCGCCGGGAGGTCTAATGAGCAGTTCTTC. Translating it yields CASSAGRSNEQFF. The V call is TRBV5-1, the J call TRBJ2-1, with 7 positions matching TRBD2. Germline loops: CDR1 SGHRS, CDR2 YFSETQ. V was clipped by 4 bases and J by 7 bases; unmatched bases: 5. This CDR3 region has 13 residues.

The chain joins TRBV4-2 to TRBJ2-5; D is ambiguous. Germline CDR1 LGHNA, CDR2 YNFKEQ. The germline V and J ends were trimmed by 1 base and 4 bases, with 13 bases remaining between them. CDR3 length: 15 amino acids. The CDR3 is CASSQGRASRETQYF. The CDR3 nucleotides read TGTGCCAGCAGCCAAGGGAGAGCTTCCCGAGAGACCCAGTACTTC.

The chain carries TRBV18 and TRBJ2-5; TRBD2 might be the D (6 bases). Germline V gene sequence: CDR1 KGHSH, CDR2 LQKENI. Trimming stripped 1 base from V and 3 bases from J, with 12 bases between. CDR3 length: 15 amino acids. This CDR3 reads CASSPLLGGKETQYF. Here the CDR3 DNA reads TGTGCCAGCTCACCACTACTCGGGGGAAAAGAGACCCAGTACTTC. Full variable domain (outside the CDR3, taken from reference TRBV18 and TRBJ2-5): NAGVMQNPRHLVRRRGQEARLRCSPMKGHSHVYWYRQLPEEGLKFMVYLQKENIIDESGMPKERFSAEFPKEGPSILRIQQVVRGDSAAYFCASSPLLGGKETQYFGPGTRLLVL.

V gene TRBV5-1 combines with J gene TRBJ1-1; TRBD1 is a possible D gene (6 bases). This CDR3 is 16 amino acids long. V gave up 1 base and J gave up 0 bases, with 13 bases separating them. From germline, CDR1 is SGHRS and CDR2 YFSETQ. CDR3 DNA sequence: TGCGCCAGCAGCTTGTTCCGGGACACTCTGAACACTGAAGCTTTCTTT. Translated, it gives CASSLFRDTLNTEAFF.

The genes are TRBV7-6 and TRBJ2-2; TRBD1 agrees at 8 bases. The CDR3 contains 15 residues. CDR1 is SGHVS and CDR2 is FNYEAQ in the germline V gene. Unmatched junction bases numbered 0, after V lost 3 bases and J lost 0 bases. The CDR3 is CASSLDRANTGELFF. As DNA, the CDR3 is TGTGCCAGCAGCTTGGACAGGGCGAACACCGGGGAGCTGTTTTTT. The full variable domain, with the rest looked up from reference TRBV7-6 and TRBJ2-2, is GAGVSQSPRYKVTKRGQDVALRCDPISGHVSLYWYRQALGQGPEFLTYFNYEAQQDKSGLPNDRFSAERPEGSISTLTIQRTEQRDSAMYRCASSLDRANTGELFFGEGSRLTVL.

In its sample, this clone ranks as medium-sized (0.01 to 0.1%). The J gene is TRBJ1-4, the V gene TRBV15; maybe TRBD1 (5 bases). V gave up 2 bases and J gave up 6 bases, with 16 bases separating them. Germline V gene data show CDR1 as LNHNV and CDR2 as YYDKDF (reference sequence). The CDR3 runs 16 residues. Here the CDR3 DNA reads TGTGCCACCAGCAGATTCGGTGATGGGGCGGATGAAAAACTGTTTTTT. As protein: CATSRFGDGADEKLFF.

The chain uses TRBV7-9 and TRBJ2-7, with D perhaps TRBD1 (6 bases). V was pared by 5 bases and J by 7 bases, with 15 bases between. The CDR3 length is 13 residues. Germline assignment: CDR1 SEHNR and CDR2 FQNEAQ (reference sequence). The CDR3 spells CASSDLGAKEQYF. Here the CDR3 DNA reads TGTGCCAGCAGCGATCTGGGGGCGAAAGAGCAGTACTTC.

A remark on this clone: Other nucleotide sequences from this sample produce the same CDR3. V is TRBV6-2 or TRBV6-3 and J is TRBJ1-2, with D perhaps matching TRBD1 (5 bases). V was cut by 5 bases and J by 2 bases, with 12 bases left in between. CDR3 size: 14 residues. Germline V gene sequence: CDR1 MNHEY, CDR2 SVGEGT. The DNA of the CDR3 is TGTGCCAGCAGTGACCCAGGGCAGAACTATGGCTACACCTTC. Amino acids: CASSDPGQNYGYTF.